The 4 T cell receptor beta chains in this list originate from one sample, sequenced in a study of cytotoxic CD8 clonotypes in ibrutinib-treated CLL. Repertoires were generated with immunoSEQ multiplex PCR, while TCRdb's copy carries only in-frame clones and drops some. The sample gives just over 45,000 clones, roughly two thirds of which show up once; roughly 12% is in the top ten. The sample consisted of PBMCs, taken after 12 months of ibrutinib treatment. These receptors were taken from a human donor with chronic lymphocytic leukemia.

The chain couples TRBV5-4 to TRBJ2-3; 8 bases match TRBD2. Trimming at V came to 3 bases and at J to 1 base, leaving 7 bases not matched to a gene. Looked up from germline, CDR1 is SGHNT and CDR2 is YYREEE (reference sequence). This CDR3 contains 16 residues. CDR3 nucleotides: TGTGCCAGCAGCTACGGACTAGCTAGGGGCACAGATACGCAGTATTTT. Its protein is CASSYGLARGTDTQYF.

V usage is TRBV6-5 and J usage is TRBJ1-2; TRBD1 aligns across 9 bases. V dropped 0 bases and J dropped 5; count of bases not matched to a gene: 7. This CDR3 comprises 16 residues. Germline assignment: CDR1 MNHEY and CDR2 SVGAGI. The CDR3 sequence: CASSYSGQGWGYGYTF. The DNA of the CDR3 is TGTGCCAGCAGTTACTCGGGACAGGGATGGGGGTATGGCTACACCTTC.

This clone turned up a few times. This chain joins TRBV5-1 and TRBJ1-2, with TRBD1 identical over 9 bases. This CDR3 comprises 15 residues. Germline V gene data show CDR1 as SGHRS and CDR2 as YFSETQ. J gave up 6 bases and V 1 base, and 7 bases lay outside the gene matches. In DNA, the CDR3 is TGCGCCAGCAGCTTGAGCGGAAGACAGGGGGATGGCTACACCTTC. Its protein product is CASSLSGRQGDGYTF.

This chain joins TRBV11-3 and TRBJ2-3; TRBD1 matches at 9 bases. CDR1 and CDR2 from the germline V gene are SGHNT and YENEEA. The CDR3 runs to 15 residues. The V and J ends lost 1 base and 3 bases, in that order; junction bases with no gene match: 2. The CDR3 protein is CASSLGTGDTDTQYF. As DNA, the CDR3 is TGTGCCAGCAGCTTAGGGACAGGGGATACAGATACGCAGTATTTT.